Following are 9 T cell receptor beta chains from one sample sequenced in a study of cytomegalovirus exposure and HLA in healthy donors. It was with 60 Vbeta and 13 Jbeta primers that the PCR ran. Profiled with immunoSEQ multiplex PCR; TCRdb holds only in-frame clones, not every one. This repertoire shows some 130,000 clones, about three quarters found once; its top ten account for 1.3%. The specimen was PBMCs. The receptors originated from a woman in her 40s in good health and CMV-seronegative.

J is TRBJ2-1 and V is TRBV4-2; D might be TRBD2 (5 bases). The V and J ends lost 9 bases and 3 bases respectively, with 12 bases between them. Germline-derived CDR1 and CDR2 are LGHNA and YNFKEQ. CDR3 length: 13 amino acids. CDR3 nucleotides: TGTGCCAGTGGGCTTGAGGGCTACAATGAGCAGTTCTTC. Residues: CASGLEGYNEQFF.

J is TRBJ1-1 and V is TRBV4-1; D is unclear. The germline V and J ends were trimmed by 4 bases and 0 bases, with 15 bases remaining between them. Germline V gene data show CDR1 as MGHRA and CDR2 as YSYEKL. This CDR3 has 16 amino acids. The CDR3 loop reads CASSPTVRQVNTEAFF. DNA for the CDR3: TGCGCCAGCAGCCCTACAGTTCGGCAGGTGAACACTGAAGCTTTCTTT.

The CDR3 DNA reads as TGTGCCAGCAGTTCGGACAGCGGGGAGCTGTTTTTT. Translating gives CASSSDSGELFF. The rearrangement uses TRBV2 and TRBJ2-2; tentatively, D is TRBD1 (6 bases). V lost 5 bases, J lost 7 bases, and 8 bases lay in between. In germline, CDR1 is SNHLY, CDR2 FYNNEI. The CDR3 length is 12 residues.

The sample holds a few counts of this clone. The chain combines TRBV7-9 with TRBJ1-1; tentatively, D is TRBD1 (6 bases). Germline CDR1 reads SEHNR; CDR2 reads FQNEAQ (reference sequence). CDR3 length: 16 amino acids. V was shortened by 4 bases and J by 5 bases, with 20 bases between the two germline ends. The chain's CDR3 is CASSSSPGQHGTEAFF. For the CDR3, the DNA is TGTGCCAGCAGCTCCAGCCCCGGACAGCACGGGACTGAAGCTTTCTTT.

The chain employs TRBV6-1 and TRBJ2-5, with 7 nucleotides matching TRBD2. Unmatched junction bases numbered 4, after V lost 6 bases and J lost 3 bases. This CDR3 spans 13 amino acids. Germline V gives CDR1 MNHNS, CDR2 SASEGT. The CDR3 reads CASSVGLEETQYF. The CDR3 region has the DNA TGTGCCAGCAGCGTTGGACTAGAAGAGACCCAGTACTTC.

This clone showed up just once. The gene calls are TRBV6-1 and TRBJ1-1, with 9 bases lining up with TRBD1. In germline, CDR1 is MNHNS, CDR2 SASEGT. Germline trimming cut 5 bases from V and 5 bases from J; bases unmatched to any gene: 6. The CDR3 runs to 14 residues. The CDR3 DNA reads TGTGCCAGCAGTAGGACAGGGGCCGGAACTGAAGCTTTCTTT. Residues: CASSRTGAGTEAFF.

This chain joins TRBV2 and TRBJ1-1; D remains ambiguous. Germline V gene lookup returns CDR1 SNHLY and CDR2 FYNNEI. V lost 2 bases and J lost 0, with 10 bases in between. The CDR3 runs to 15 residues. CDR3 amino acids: CASSERTALNTEAFF. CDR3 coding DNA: TGTGCCAGCAGTGAAAGAACAGCTCTGAACACTGAAGCTTTCTTT.

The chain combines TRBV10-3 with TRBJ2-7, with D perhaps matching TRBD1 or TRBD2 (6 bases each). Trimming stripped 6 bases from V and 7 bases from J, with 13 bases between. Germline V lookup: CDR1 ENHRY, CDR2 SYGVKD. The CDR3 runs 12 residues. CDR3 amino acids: CAISGGQGEQYV. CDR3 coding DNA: TGTGCCATCAGCGGGGGCCAGGGGGAGCAGTACGTC.

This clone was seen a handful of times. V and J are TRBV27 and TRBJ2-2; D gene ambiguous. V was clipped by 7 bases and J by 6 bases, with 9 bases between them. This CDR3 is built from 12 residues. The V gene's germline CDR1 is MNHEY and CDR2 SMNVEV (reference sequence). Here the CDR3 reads CASTPGSGELFF. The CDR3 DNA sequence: TGTGCCAGCACCCCTGGCTCCGGGGAGCTGTTTTTT.